Below, 18 T cell receptor beta chains from the same sample are listed, as sequenced in a study of T cell responses to AZD1222 COVID-19 vaccine. The method was immunoSEQ multiplex PCR; TCRdb's version includes in-frame clones alone and lacks a portion of them. The repertoire has roughly 140,000 clones, 91% of them found once; the top ten carry approximately 5%. This specimen consisted of peripheral blood, obtained on day 0 of AZD1222 vaccination. These receptor sequences come from an adult in good health.

The rearrangement uses TRBV28 and TRBJ1-5, with D perhaps TRBD1 (5 bases). The CDR3 is made up of 14 amino acids. Germline lookup yields CDR1 MDHEN and CDR2 SYDVKM. V gave up 6 bases and J gave up 7 bases, with 16 bases separating them. CDR3 coding DNA: TGTGCCAGCAGGAGGGACGGGAGCCGACAGCCCCAGCATTTT. Amino acids: CASRRDGSRQPQHF.

The chain combines TRBV29-1 with TRBJ1-1; unclear D gene. The CDR3 is 12 residues long. Germline lookup yields CDR1 SQVTM and CDR2 ANQGSEA. The germline V and J ends were trimmed by 6 bases and 4 bases, with 12 bases remaining between them. For the CDR3, the DNA is TGCAGCGTCGTGCCCCGTGGCACTGAAGCTTTCTTT. Its protein is CSVVPRGTEAFF.

The J gene is TRBJ2-7, the V gene TRBV9; D gene uncertain. V lost 0 bases and J lost 4, with 14 bases in between. CDR1 SGDLS and CDR2 YYNGEE come from the germline V gene. There are 15 residues in the CDR3. The CDR3 nucleotides are TGTGCCAGCAGCGTAGGTCCAGGAGACTCTTACGAGCAGTACTTC. It encodes CASSVGPGDSYEQYF. Supplemented by reference TRBV9 and TRBJ2-7, the full variable domain reads DSGVTQTPKHLITATGQRVTLRCSPRSGDLSVYWYQQSLDQGLQFLIQYYNGEERAKGNILERFSAQQFPDLHSELNLSSLELGDSALYFCASSVGPGDSYEQYFGPGTRLTVT.

The V and J genes are TRBV2 and TRBJ1-5; 9 bases are shared with TRBD1. The CDR3 has 16 residues. Germline-derived CDR1 and CDR2 are SNHLY and FYNNEI. J lost 5 bases, V lost 5 bases, and 10 bases had no gene match. CDR3 residues: CASSQFLDRGDQPQHF. The CDR3 DNA is TGTGCCAGCAGTCAATTTCTTGACAGGGGGGATCAGCCCCAGCATTTT.

V and J are TRBV6-5 and TRBJ1-5; D unresolved. CDR1 is MNHEY and CDR2 is SVGAGI in the germline V gene. Trimming took 6 bases from V and 5 from J, leaving 11 bases between them. The CDR3 contains 13 residues. The CDR3 sequence is CASSPTRDQPQHF. Here the CDR3 DNA reads TGTGCCAGCAGCCCGACGCGGGATCAGCCCCAGCATTTT.

The chain recombines TRBV5-1 with TRBJ2-2; perhaps TRBD1 as D (6 bases). Germline values: CDR1 SGHRS, CDR2 YFSETQ. The CDR3 covers 15 residues. Trimming shortened V by 0 bases and J by 3 bases, and 9 bases separated the two germline ends. The CDR3 is CASSLGQAHTGELFF. CDR3 nucleotide sequence: TGCGCCAGCAGCTTGGGACAGGCGCACACCGGGGAGCTGTTTTTT.

J is TRBJ1-1 and V is TRBV6-5; D may be TRBD1 (6 bases). Germline CDR1 and CDR2: MNHEY and SVGAGI. The CDR3 spans 12 residues. The V end lost 6 bases, the J end lost 2 bases, and 7 bases lay between the germline ends. The CDR3 here is CASRDRNTEAFF. Here the CDR3 DNA reads TGTGCCAGCAGGGACAGAAACACTGAAGCTTTCTTT.

The rearrangement uses TRBV28 and TRBJ1-2; D is unresolved. This CDR3 contains 15 residues. Germline assignment: CDR1 MDHEN and CDR2 SYDVKM. V shed 9 bases and J shed 4 bases, with 21 bases lying between them. Here the CDR3 DNA reads TGTGCCAGTACACCGACATGGGCAGCGACCTATGGCTACACCTTC. This sequence encodes CASTPTWAATYGYTF.

The chain employs TRBV5-4 and TRBJ1-6, with D tentatively TRBD1 (5 bases). With 10 bases removed from V and 7 bases from J, the gap between germline ends came to 24 bases. This CDR3 comprises 16 residues. CDR1 is SGHNT and CDR2 is YYREEE in the germline V gene (reference sequence). The DNA for the CDR3 is TGTGCCCTCTCATTTGGGGCCGGCGATCGGAATTCACCCCTCCACTTT. It specifies CALSFGAGDRNSPLHF.

The chain links TRBV6-5 to TRBJ2-1, with D possibly being TRBD1 or TRBD2 (5 bases each). The CDR3 runs to 14 residues. The V and J ends lost 6 bases and 1 base respectively, with 10 bases between them. Germline-derived CDR1 and CDR2 are MNHEY and SVGAGI. For the CDR3, the DNA is TGTGCCAGCAGCCCGGGACGATCCTACAATGAGCAGTTCTTC. It translates to CASSPGRSYNEQFF.

The V gene is TRBV28, the J gene TRBJ2-7, with D hard to call. V lost 3 bases and J lost 2, with 8 bases in between. Germline V gene data show CDR1 as MDHEN and CDR2 as SYDVKM. There are 13 residues in the CDR3. CDR3 protein: CASSLASPYEQYF. The CDR3 DNA is TGTGCCAGCAGTTTGGCCAGCCCCTACGAGCAGTACTTC.

The chain joins TRBV27 to TRBJ1-5; 7 nucleotides agree with TRBD1. Losses at the gene ends were 8 bases for V and 4 bases for J; bases not matched to a gene: 8. CDR3 length equals 14 residues. From germline, CDR1 is MNHEY and CDR2 SMNVEV (reference sequence). As DNA, the CDR3 is TGTGCCAGCGGGGACAGTGCACGAAATCAGCCCCAGCATTTT. Protein sequence: CASGDSARNQPQHF.

This clone was detected only once. The J gene is TRBJ1-5, the V gene TRBV19; perhaps TRBD1 as D (5 bases). The CDR3 length is 16 residues. Germline values: CDR1 LNHDA, CDR2 SQIVND (reference sequence). The V end lost 9 bases, the J end lost 3 bases, and 21 bases lay between the germline ends. The CDR3 loop is CASCLVEGRINQPQHF. CDR3 coding DNA: TGTGCCAGCTGCCTCGTTGAGGGACGGATCAATCAGCCCCAGCATTTT.

This clone has just one count. The chain employs TRBV28 and TRBJ1-6; a weak D match, TRBD1 (6 bases). The CDR3 extends over 15 amino acids. V was pared by 7 bases and J by 7 bases, with 17 bases between. Germline loops: CDR1 MDHEN, CDR2 SYDVKM. The CDR3 region is CASTFPGGHNSPLHF. The CDR3, as DNA: TGTGCCAGCACCTTCCCGGGGGGGCACAATTCACCCCTCCACTTT.

V is TRBV27 and J is TRBJ2-2; perhaps TRBD1 as D (5 bases). This CDR3 comprises 14 residues. Germline-derived CDR1 and CDR2 are MNHEY and SMNVEV (reference sequence). Deletions cut 2 bases from V and 4 bases from J, with 8 bases between. The CDR3 DNA reads as TGTGCCAGCAGTTTAAGTAGGGGCACCGGGGAGCTGTTTTTT. Translation gives CASSLSRGTGELFF.

The gene calls are TRBV14 and TRBJ2-1; the match to TRBD2 covers 8 bases. The CDR3 is 15 amino acids. Germline values: CDR1 SGHDN, CDR2 FVKESK. Losses at the gene ends were 4 bases for V and 1 base for J; bases not matched to a gene: 3. Here the CDR3 DNA reads TGTGCCAGCAGCCCCGTAGCGGGGTCCTACAATGAGCAGTTCTTC. Residues: CASSPVAGSYNEQFF. The full variable domain, with the rest looked up from reference TRBV14 and TRBJ2-1, is EAGVTQFPSHSVIEKGQTVTLRCDPISGHDNLYWYRRVMGKEIKFLLHFVKESKQDESGMPNNRFLAERTGGTYSTLKVQPAELEDSGVYFCASSPVAGSYNEQFFGPGTRLTVL.

J is TRBJ1-4 and V is TRBV7-2; D remains ambiguous. CDR1 and CDR2 from the germline V gene are SGHTA and FQGNSA. This CDR3 is built from 15 residues. Deletions cut 1 base from V and 3 bases from J, with 9 bases between. CDR3 sequence: CASSLGGVPNEKLFF. In nucleotides, the CDR3 is TGTGCCAGCAGCTTAGGTGGCGTGCCTAATGAAAAACTGTTTTTT.

The V gene is TRBV7-2, the J gene TRBJ2-7; 12 bases match TRBD2. Germline trimming cut 5 bases from V and 3 bases from J; bases unmatched to any gene: 5. The CDR3 extends over 15 amino acids. From germline, CDR1 is SGHTA and CDR2 FQGNSA. CDR3 residues: CASSELAGGYYEQYF. CDR3 DNA: TGTGCCAGCAGCGAACTAGCGGGAGGATACTACGAGCAGTACTTC.